A selection of T cell receptor beta chains follows, all from one sample in a study of T-cell reconstitution after alpha-beta-depleted transplantation in children. TCRdb reprocessed the PCR reads via MiXCR and lists one record per CDR3 protein. The table lists 500,000 to 750,000 distinct CDR3 sequences, 13% of them singletons. This material consisted of PBMCs, mostly from graft donor cells, taken 360 days after TCRalphabeta/CD19-depleted stem cell transplant. All receptors derive from a male patient aged 10-17 years who had a stem cell transplant for acute myeloid leukemia, so the T cells may come from the graft donor. Each CDR3 is given with its conserved first and last residue. D genes are given only for firm matches. Only some rows state a clone size, as once, few, many or a class for expanded clones.

>TRBD1|TRBJ2-4|few|TRBV5-1
CASSGRKGQGSHIQYF
TGCGCCAGCAGCGGACGGAAGGGACAGGGGTCCCACATTCAGTACTTC
>NA|TRBJ1-1|NA|TRBV20-1
CSVVNNTEAFF
TGCAGTGTTGTTAACAACACTGAAGCTTTCTTT
>NA|TRBJ2-1|NA|TRBV18
CASSTGHTGGYNEQFF
TGTGCCAGCTCTACGGGACACACCGGAGGCTACAATGAGCAGTTCTTC
>TRBD2|TRBJ2-5|NA|TRBV28
CASSFRTSGTETQYF
TGTGCCAGCAGTTTTAGGACTAGCGGAACTGAGACCCAGTACTTC
>TRBD2|TRBJ2-7|NA|TRBV19
CASSMRVSGGEQYF
TGTGCCAGTAGTATGAGAGTGAGCGGGGGTGAGCAGTACTTC
>NA|TRBJ2-3|few|TRBV20-1
CSARSRPSDTQYF
TGCAGTGCTAGATCTAGGCCCTCGGATACGCAGTATTTT
>TRBD2|TRBJ2-3|few|TRBV7-1
CASSSRRGLAGVWGGTDTQYF
TGTGCCAGCAGCTCCCGCCGTGGACTAGCGGGAGTGTGGGGGGGCACAGATACGCAGTATTTT
>TRBD2|TRBJ2-5|NA|TRBV6-5
CASSYSSGGETQYF
TGTGCCAGCAGTTACTCTTCGGGGGGGGAGACCCAGTACTTC
>NA|TRBJ1-2|once|TRBV29-1
CSVREHGYTF
TGCAGCGTCAGGGAACATGGCTACACCTTC
>TRBD1|TRBJ1-5|many|TRBV6-5
CASSQGQGISQPQHF
TGTGCCAGCAGCCAGGGACAGGGTATTAGTCAGCCCCAGCATTTT
>NA|TRBJ2-7|few|TRBV27
CASSYTGSVEEQYF
TGTGCCAGCAGTTATACCGGGAGTGTGGAGGAGCAGTACTTC
>TRBD1|TRBJ1-2|NA|TRBV5-6
CASSPSDRGDYGYTF
TGTGCCAGCAGCCCATCGGACAGGGGGGACTATGGCTACACCTTC
>TRBD2|TRBJ2-3|few|TRBV14
CASSLMLAGVYRTDTQYF
TGTGCCAGCAGCCTCATGCTAGCGGGAGTGTACCGGACAGATACGCAGTATTTT
>TRBD1|TRBJ1-3|few|TRBV14
CASSHGTGGENTIYF
TGTGCCAGCAGCCACGGGACAGGGGGCGAAAACACCATATATTTT
>TRBD2|TRBJ2-1|NA|TRBV3-1
CATSPPGLAGGCYEQFF
TGTGCCACCAGCCCCCCGGGACTAGCGGGAGGGTGCTATGAGCAGTTCTTC
>NA|TRBJ2-5|NA|TRBV7-2
CASSPVGLGNQETQYF
TGTGCCAGCAGCCCCGTTGGACTGGGTAACCAAGAGACCCAGTACTTC
>TRBD1|TRBJ2-7|many|TRBV6-5
CASSYSLPGQPFYEQYF
TGTGCCAGCAGTTACTCTTTACCGGGACAGCCTTTTTACGAGCAGTACTTC
>NA|TRBJ2-7|few|TRBV4-2
CASSQTLALEQYF
TGTGCCAGCAGCCAAACACTAGCTTTGGAGCAGTACTTC
>NA|TRBJ2-7|NA|TRBV4-2
CASSQEDSESSYEQYF
TGTGCCAGCAGCCAAGAGGACAGCGAGAGCTCCTACGAGCAGTACTTC
>TRBD1|TRBJ1-5|NA|TRBV12-3/TRBV12-4
CASRLTGGDNQPQHF
TGTGCCAGCAGACTTACAGGGGGGGACAATCAGCCCCAGCATTTT
>TRBD2|TRBJ2-1|many|TRBV29-1
CSVSQTSGVYNEQFF
TGCAGCGTATCCCAGACTAGCGGAGTTTACAATGAGCAGTTCTTC
>TRBD1|TRBJ2-1|NA|TRBV24-1
CATSERDRVVSNEQFF
TGTGCCACCAGTGAGCGGGACAGGGTCGTTAGCAATGAGCAGTTCTTC
>NA|TRBJ2-7|NA|TRBV4-3
CASSQDGGKQYF
TGCGCCAGCAGCCAAGATGGAGGGAAGCAGTACTTC
>TRBD2|TRBJ2-7|few|TRBV5-1
CASSFRAGGGEQYF
TGCGCCAGCAGCTTTAGAGCGGGAGGAGGGGAGCAGTACTTC
>NA|TRBJ2-7|NA|TRBV7-2
CASSLPREPYEQYF
TGTGCCAGCAGCTTGCCTAGGGAACCCTACGAGCAGTACTTC
>NA|TRBJ2-7|few|TRBV29-1
CSVQAGRYYEQYF
TGCAGCGTTCAAGCGGGCCGCTACTACGAGCAGTACTTC
>NA|TRBJ2-1|NA|TRBV28
CASSFITPRGANEQFF
TGTGCCAGCAGTTTTATTACCCCTCGGGGAGCTAATGAGCAGTTCTTC
>NA|TRBJ1-1|many|TRBV19
CASIRQYMNTEAFF
TGTGCCAGTATACGGCAGTACATGAACACTGAAGCTTTCTTT
>TRBD1|TRBJ1-2|NA|TRBV6-5
CASSSQPRDRLRSNYGYTF
TGTGCCAGCAGTTCGCAACCCCGGGACAGGCTGAGATCTAACTATGGCTACACCTTC
>NA|TRBJ2-3|few|TRBV30
CAWSVGDDTDTQYF
TGTGCCTGGAGTGTGGGGGACGACACAGATACGCAGTATTTT
>TRBD2|TRBJ2-3|NA|TRBV28
CASSFHPSGETSTDTQYF
TGTGCCAGCAGTTTTCATCCTAGCGGGGAAACTAGCACAGATACGCAGTATTTT
>NA|TRBJ2-7|few|TRBV6-1
CASSLLGGPAYEQYF
TGTGCCAGCAGTCTCCTTGGGGGCCCAGCCTACGAGCAGTACTTC
>TRBD2|TRBJ2-1|NA|TRBV3-1
CASSPVPGLAGEGRSYNEQFF
TGTGCCAGCAGCCCGGTGCCTGGACTAGCGGGAGAGGGGCGCTCCTACAATGAGCAGTTCTTC
>NA|TRBJ2-2|NA|TRBV11-3
CASSLDRAGFSTGELFF
TGTGCCAGCAGCTTAGATCGGGCTGGGTTTAGCACCGGGGAGCTGTTTTTT
>NA|TRBJ2-3|NA|TRBV20-1
CSAREGGTDTQYF
TGCAGTGCTAGAGAGGGTGGCACAGATACGCAGTATTTT
>NA|TRBJ2-7|many|TRBV7-6
CASSPKGYEQYF
TGTGCCAGCAGCCCCAAAGGATACGAGCAGTACTTC
>TRBD2|TRBJ2-1|NA|TRBV29-1
CSVERLAARITYNEQFF
TGCAGCGTTGAAAGACTAGCGGCCCGGATTACCTACAATGAGCAGTTCTTC
>NA|TRBJ2-5|many|TRBV29-1
CSVDGGAETQYF
TGCAGCGTTGATGGAGGGGCAGAGACCCAGTACTTC
>TRBD1|TRBJ1-1|NA|TRBV7-2
CASSRTGKPKRAFF
TGTGCCAGCAGTCGGACAGGTAAACCGAAGCGGGCTTTCTTT
>TRBD2|TRBJ2-3|NA|TRBV9
CASSVAGGPSDTQYF
TGTGCCAGCAGCGTAGCGGGAGGGCCATCAGATACGCAGTATTTT
>NA|TRBJ2-7|few|TRBV11-2
CASSSVLSHVYEQYF
TGTGCCAGCAGCTCCGTCCTTTCTCACGTCTACGAGCAGTACTTC
>NA|TRBJ1-2|few|TRBV25-1
CASSDQNYGYTF
TGTGCCAGCAGTGACCAGAACTATGGCTACACCTTC
>NA|TRBJ2-3|NA|TRBV11-3
CASSFRGARGTDTQYF
TGTGCCAGCAGCTTCCGAGGGGCGCGTGGCACAGATACGCAGTATTTT
>NA|TRBJ2-7|NA|TRBV10-1
CASSDGTATYEQYF
TGCGCCAGCAGTGACGGGACGGCGACCTACGAGCAGTACTTC
>NA|TRBJ2-7|few|TRBV29-1
CSVGHGLGEQYF
TGCAGCGTTGGCCACGGGTTGGGCGAGCAGTACTTC
>NA|TRBJ1-6|NA|TRBV20-1
CSADGGDYNSPLHF
TGCAGTGCTGACGGGGGGGACTATAATTCACCCCTCCACTTT
>NA|TRBJ2-3|NA|TRBV5-1
CASKRPGTDTQYF
TGCGCTAGTAAGCGGCCTGGCACAGATACGCAGTATTTT
>TRBD2|TRBJ2-5|NA|TRBV4-3
CASSHSGTSGSETQYF
TGCGCCAGCAGCCATTCCGGGACTAGCGGGAGTGAGACCCAGTACTTC